The 17 T cell receptor beta chains below come from one sample, sequenced in a study of blood T cell repertoires in COVID-19. The table came from immunoSEQ multiplex PCR; TCRdb's copy has only in-frame clones and leaves some out. In the table there are around 46,000 clones, about 89% of which are singletons. Material: peripheral blood. These TCRs come from a man between 60 and 70 years old with active or convalescent COVID-19.

This chain connects TRBV3-1 (or the pseudogene TRBV3-2) to TRBJ1-2; D gene ambiguous. Germline V gene lookup returns CDR1 LGHDT and CDR2 YNNKEL (reference sequence). CDR3 length: 13 residues. The V end was cut by 6 bases, the J end by 5 bases, with 13 bases between. The CDR3 DNA is TGTGCCAGCAGTCCACGTACATTGTATGGCTACACCTTC. This sequence encodes CASSPRTLYGYTF.

This chain links TRBV29-1 with TRBJ2-7, with D possibly being TRBD2 (5 bases). This CDR3 spans 13 amino acids. The germline gives CDR1 SQVTM, CDR2 ANQGSEA. V lost 2 bases, J lost 0 bases, and 8 bases lay in between. CDR3 in DNA: TGCAGCGTTGAATCGGGATACTCCTACGAGCAGTACTTC. Amino acids: CSVESGYSYEQYF.

This sequence joins TRBV4-2 and TRBJ1-1; 8 bases are shared with TRBD1. Germline values: CDR1 LGHNA, CDR2 YNFKEQ. The length of the CDR3 is 14 residues. V was clipped by 3 bases and J by 3 bases; unmatched bases: 3. The CDR3 is CASSQSGGYTEAFF. In nucleotides, the CDR3 is TGTGCCAGCAGCCAGTCAGGGGGCTACACTGAAGCTTTCTTT.

The genes are TRBV5-6 and TRBJ1-5; no clear D gene. Trimming took off 1 base at V and 0 bases at J, with 17 bases between the two ends. CDR3 length equals 18 residues. Germline V gives CDR1 SGHDT, CDR2 YYEEEE. The CDR3 DNA reads as TGTGCCAGCAGCTTGCGTGCCGCGTTACTTGATAGCAATCAGCCCCAGCATTTT. It translates to CASSLRAALLDSNQPQHF.

The chain uses TRBV10-1 and TRBJ1-5; 7 bases map to TRBD1. The CDR3 is 17 amino acids. Germline V gives CDR1 WNHNN, CDR2 SYGVQD (reference sequence). V lost 0 bases and J lost 3; bases outside the gene matches: 8. In DNA, the CDR3 is TGCGCCAGCAGTGAGTCTTGCGGGACAGTGATCAATCAGCCCCAGCATTTT. Its protein product is CASSESCGTVINQPQHF.

The chain recombines TRBV12-5 with TRBJ2-2; 10 nucleotides line up with TRBD1. CDR1 and CDR2 from the germline V gene are LGHNT and FRNRAP. V shed 6 bases and J 4 bases; nucleotides not matched to a gene: 8. The CDR3 spans 16 residues. The CDR3: CASGQTGGAPTGELFF. The CDR3 region has the DNA TGTGCTAGTGGCCAGACAGGGGGCGCACCCACCGGGGAGCTGTTTTTT.

The chain carries TRBV28 and TRBJ2-2, with 8 bases matching TRBD2. The germline CDR1 and CDR2 sequences are MDHEN and SYDVKM. This CDR3 is built from 15 residues. Trimming at V came to 10 bases and at J to 2 bases, leaving 9 bases not matched to a gene. The DNA of the CDR3 is TGTGCCACCCTACTCGGGGGGGCCAACACCGGGGAGCTGTTTTTT. This encodes CATLLGGANTGELFF.

The rearrangement links TRBV9 to TRBJ2-5; the D is unclear. V lost 0 bases to trimming and J lost 2 bases, with 5 bases between them. The CDR3 sequence is 13 residues long. The germline V gene encodes CDR1 SGDLS and CDR2 YYNGEE. The CDR3 region has the DNA TGTGCCAGCAGCGTAGAACTGCAAGAGACCCAGTACTTC. Translation: CASSVELQETQYF. Looking up the rest from reference TRBV9 and TRBJ2-5 gives the full variable domain: DSGVTQTPKHLITATGQRVTLRCSPRSGDLSVYWYQQSLDQGLQFLIQYYNGEERAKGNILERFSAQQFPDLHSELNLSSLELGDSALYFCASSVELQETQYFGPGTRLLVL.

This clone was counted once. The chain carries TRBV11-2 and TRBJ2-2; D is possibly TRBD1 (5 bases). CDR3 length equals 18 residues. Germline CDR1 and CDR2: SGHAT and FQNNGV. The V and J ends lost 0 bases and 0 bases respectively, with 14 bases between them. The CDR3 loop reads CASSLETTGLTNTGELFF. The CDR3 nucleotides are TGTGCCAGCAGCTTAGAGACAACAGGTCTTACGAACACCGGGGAGCTGTTTTTT.

The rearrangement uses TRBV29-1 and TRBJ2-7; possible D gene TRBD1, 6 bases. Germline assignment: CDR1 SQVTM and CDR2 ANQGSEA. V lost 6 bases to trimming and J lost 5 bases, with 14 bases between them. The CDR3 contains 12 residues. As DNA, the CDR3 is TGCAGCGTCCTTGACCCAGGGGACGAGCAGTACTTC. Translating gives CSVLDPGDEQYF.

This clone was seen only once. The CDR3 is CASSNRDRDSNEQFF. The CDR3 nucleotides read TGTGCCAGCAGTAATCGGGACAGGGATTCGAATGAGCAGTTCTTC. The chain combines TRBV7-8 with TRBJ2-1; 9 bases line up with TRBD1. This CDR3 has 15 amino acids. Trimming cost V 6 bases and J 7 bases; bases outside gene matches: 10. Germline-derived CDR1 and CDR2 are SGHVS and FQNEAQ.

This clone was seen a single time. The chain employs TRBV3-1 (or the pseudogene TRBV3-2) and TRBJ2-3; 8 bases agree with TRBD2. After removal of 0 bases from V and 3 bases from J, the junction contained 14 bases not matched to a gene. Per the germline V gene, CDR1 is LGHDT and CDR2 is YNNKEL (reference sequence). This CDR3 is 19 amino acids long. This chain's CDR3 is CASSQDPSGGAAWTDTQYF. The DNA for the CDR3 is TGTGCCAGCAGCCAAGATCCGTCCGGGGGGGCCGCATGGACAGATACGCAGTATTTT.

This chain uses TRBV7-2 with TRBJ1-2, with 9 bases that match TRBD1. The CDR3 totals 13 residues. The germline gives CDR1 SGHTA, CDR2 FQGNSA. V dropped 7 bases and J dropped 5; count of bases not matched to a gene: 5. This CDR3 is CASNRGQGYGYTF. In DNA, the CDR3 is TGTGCCAGCAACAGGGGGCAGGGATATGGCTACACCTTC. The full variable domain, with the rest looked up from reference TRBV7-2 and TRBJ1-2, is GAGVSQSPSNKVTEKGKDVELRCDPISGHTALYWYRQSLGQGLEFLIYFQGNSAPDKSGLPSDRFSAERTGGSVSTLTIQRTQQEDSAVYLCASNRGQGYGYTFGSGTRLTVV.

The genes are TRBV3-1 (or the pseudogene TRBV3-2) and TRBJ1-2; possibly TRBD1 for D (6 bases). CDR1 is LGHDT and CDR2 is YNNKEL in the germline V gene (reference sequence). CDR3 length equals 13 residues. Trimming pared 2 bases from V and 4 bases from J, leaving 8 bases between. CDR3 protein: CASSQRDTYGYTF. As DNA, the CDR3 is TGTGCCAGCAGCCAACGGGACACCTATGGCTACACCTTC.

V gene TRBV5-6 combines with J gene TRBJ2-7; D not resolved. Trimming took 1 base from V and 5 from J, leaving 4 bases between them. Germline V gives CDR1 SGHDT, CDR2 YYEEEE. This CDR3 is built from 11 residues. CDR3 region: CASSLSDEQYF. The CDR3 DNA is TGTGCCAGCAGCTTGTCGGACGAGCAGTACTTC.

V is TRBV10-2 and J is TRBJ1-5, with D possibly being TRBD1 (5 bases). Germline V CDR1 and CDR2: WSHSY, SAAADI. Trimming removed 4 bases from V and 4 bases from J, with 11 bases in between. This CDR3 has 14 residues. CDR3 in DNA: TGCGCCAGCAGTGGATACGGGGGTAATCAGCCCCAGCATTTT. It codes for CASSGYGGNQPQHF.

This clone was seen a single time. The chain is built from TRBV5-1 and TRBJ2-1, with TRBD2 identical over 11 bases. CDR3 length equals 15 residues. Germline V gene lookup returns CDR1 SGHRS and CDR2 YFSETQ. V trimming: 1 base; J trimming: 9 bases; junction bases outside the gene matches: 6. CDR3: CASSLFSGGAGEQFF. The DNA of the CDR3 is TGCGCCAGCAGCTTGTTTAGCGGGGGGGCTGGTGAGCAGTTCTTC.